Each of the 21 T cell receptor beta chains below was sequenced from the same sample in a study of post-analysis software for immune sequencing data. These receptors lack a known antigen. Findings and caveats of the study: The five TRBV segments detected at higher frequency in patients than in controls included TRBV5-6, TRBV5-1 and TRBV20-1.

The authors incorporated unique molecular identifiers into the TCR beta cDNA libraries. TCRdb re-derived calls from the PCR reads in MiXCR, one entry per CDR3 protein. The sample has 500,000 to 600,000 distinct CDR3 sequences, about 40% seen once. The specimen sequenced was blood. The source of these receptors is a girl under 18 with multiple sclerosis.

The V and J genes are TRBV12-3 or TRBV12-4 and TRBJ1-1; TRBD1 might be the D (6 bases). V lost 4 bases and J lost 1, with 16 bases in between. The CDR3 runs to 16 residues. CDR3 DNA: TGTGCCAGCAGTTCCAAACGGGGGCCTAGGAACACTGAAGCTTTCTTT. Its translation is CASSSKRGPRNTEAFF.

The chain is built from TRBV24-1 and TRBJ2-3; a weak D match, TRBD2 (6 bases). The germline CDR1 and CDR2 sequences are KGHDR and SFDVKD. Trimming pared 2 bases from V and 0 bases from J, leaving 14 bases between. CDR3 length: 17 residues. CDR3 loop: CATSDSGDYTSTDTQYF. The CDR3 DNA is TGTGCCACCAGTGATTCGGGAGACTACACTAGCACAGATACGCAGTATTTT.

This clonotype turned up a few times. Here the CDR3 DNA reads TGCAGCTCCGCCGGCGGGGGTGAAGCTTTCTTT. Its translation: CSSAGGGEAFF. The chain carries TRBV29-1 and TRBJ1-1, with TRBD1 as a possible D gene (5 bases). The CDR3 is 11 residues long. Germline V CDR1 and CDR2: SQVTM, ANQGSEA. The V and J ends lost 8 bases and 7 bases respectively, with 14 bases between them.

The chain recombines TRBV5-6 with TRBJ2-1; D gene uncertain. V was clipped by 4 bases and J by 8 bases, with 7 bases between them. The CDR3 sequence is 11 residues long. Germline values: CDR1 SGHDT, CDR2 YYEEEE. This chain's CDR3 is CASSRTHEQFF. The CDR3, as DNA: TGTGCCAGCAGCCGGACCCATGAGCAGTTCTTC.

This clonotype turned up a few times. The rearrangement joins TRBV7-9 to TRBJ2-5; D is ambiguous. Germline V lookup: CDR1 SEHNR, CDR2 FQNEAQ (reference sequence). The CDR3 length is 13 residues. The V end was cut by 1 base, the J end by 4 bases, with 7 bases between. The CDR3 region is CASSLDPGETQYF. CDR3 nucleotides: TGTGCCAGCAGCTTAGATCCCGGAGAGACCCAGTACTTC. Variable domain in full (rest from reference TRBV7-9 and TRBJ2-5): DTGVSQNPRHKITKRGQNVTFRCDPISEHNRLYWYRQTLGQGPEFLTYFQNEAQLEKSRLLSDRFSAERPKGSFSTLEIQRTEQGDSAMYLCASSLDPGETQYFGPGTRLLVL.

The chain combines TRBV7-8 with TRBJ2-4; D gene uncertain. V lost 4 bases and J 0 bases, leaving 13 bases between the germline ends. The CDR3 sequence is 16 residues long. The V gene's germline CDR1 is SGHVS and CDR2 FQNEAQ. The CDR3, as DNA: TGTGCCAGCAGCTCCGAGATATCACTAGCCAAAAACATTCAGTACTTC. Its translation: CASSSEISLAKNIQYF.

This clonotype was detected a few times. J is TRBJ2-4 and V is TRBV7-9, with D unclear. The DNA end is a closer match to TRBJ2-7, so the J assignment may be wrong. The length of the CDR3 is 12 residues. Germline CDR1 reads SEHNR; CDR2 reads FQNEAQ (reference sequence). The CDR3 region has the DNA TGTGCCAGCAGCTACGTCCTGGACGAGCAGTACTTC. Translated, it gives CASSYVLDEQYF.

This clonotype was seen once. This rearrangement joins TRBV11-2 to TRBJ2-4; 9 bases match TRBD1. The J call is uncertain, as TRBJ2-7 better fits the DNA end. CDR1 SGHAT and CDR2 FQNNGV come from the germline V gene. The CDR3 has 15 amino acids. The CDR3 is CASCLSGQGLSEQYF. In nucleotides, the CDR3 is TGTGCCAGCTGCCTCTCGGGACAGGGCCTCTCCGAGCAGTACTTC.

This clonotype was counted a few times. J is TRBJ2-7 and V is TRBV27; TRBD1 is a possible D gene (5 bases). The germline V gene encodes CDR1 MNHEY and CDR2 SMNVEV (reference sequence). Trimming left V 6 bases short and J 3 bases short, with 15 bases between. This CDR3 is 14 amino acids long. CDR3 region: CASSSLSRDYEQYF. The CDR3 region has the DNA TGTGCCAGCAGCTCCCTGAGCAGGGACTACGAGCAGTACTTC.

V gene TRBV12-3 or TRBV12-4 combines with J gene TRBJ2-7, with 9 bases that match TRBD2. The CDR3 is 13 residues long. Trimming cost V 8 bases and J 5 bases; bases outside gene matches: 7. CDR3 amino acids: CASQLAGTHEQYF. In DNA, the CDR3 is TGTGCCAGCCAACTAGCGGGCACCCACGAGCAGTACTTC.

V is TRBV7-2 and J is TRBJ2-7; D is ambiguous. Germline assignment: CDR1 SGHTA and CDR2 FQGNSA. The CDR3 covers 17 residues. The ends were cut back, 2 bases at V and 0 bases at J, with 17 bases in the middle. The CDR3 is CASSLTHPGVISYEQYF. The CDR3 DNA sequence: TGTGCCAGCAGCTTAACTCATCCGGGCGTGATCTCCTACGAGCAGTACTTC.

This chain uses TRBV28 with TRBJ2-1, with 8 bases identical to TRBD2. V dropped 7 bases and J dropped 1; count of bases not matched to a gene: 6. The CDR3 runs 15 residues. Germline V CDR1 and CDR2: MDHEN, SYDVKM. In nucleotides, the CDR3 is TGTGCCAGCAAAAGCGGGAGAAAGTCCTACAATGAGCAGTTCTTC. Translated: CASKSGRKSYNEQFF.

This rearrangement joins TRBV12-3 or TRBV12-4 to TRBJ2-5; the match to TRBD2 covers 11 bases. V lost 8 bases, J lost 11 bases, and 10 bases stayed unmatched. There are 13 residues in the CDR3. The CDR3 nucleotides are TGTGCCAGCTGGAGACTAGCGGGGTTGGAGCAGTACTTC. Translated, it gives CASWRLAGLEQYF.

The chain uses TRBV28 and TRBJ1-1; D not certain. Germline assignment: CDR1 MDHEN and CDR2 SYDVKM. Trimming pared 2 bases from V and 4 bases from J, leaving 14 bases between. This CDR3 is built from 15 residues. CDR3 sequence reads: CASSLIEGASTEAFF. The CDR3, as DNA: TGTGCCAGCAGTTTAATTGAGGGCGCCTCCACTGAAGCTTTCTTT.

This clonotype appeared a few times. The gene calls are TRBV12-3 or TRBV12-4 and TRBJ2-2; no clear D gene. The CDR3 spans 17 residues. With 10 bases removed from V and 1 base from J, the gap between germline ends came to 22 bases. The DNA for the CDR3 is TGTGCCACCACGACCACGACTTACGGGCTGAACACCGGGGAGCTGTTTTTT. This translates into CATTTTTYGLNTGELFF.

The J gene is TRBJ2-7, the V gene TRBV20-1; 7 bases fit TRBD2. CDR1 is DFQATT and CDR2 is SNEGSKA in the germline V gene (reference sequence). V shed 0 bases, J shed 6 bases, and the junction held 8 bases outside the gene matches. This CDR3 region has 14 residues. CDR3 protein: CSAREGREQAEQYF. In nucleotides, the CDR3 is TGCAGTGCTAGAGAAGGGAGGGAGCAAGCCGAGCAGTACTTC.

The V and J genes are TRBV20-1 and TRBJ2-5; 10 nucleotides agree with TRBD1. V trimming: 3 bases; J trimming: 4 bases; junction bases outside the gene matches: 5. Germline V gene sequence: CDR1 DFQATT, CDR2 SNEGSKA (reference sequence). CDR3 length: 14 amino acids. Here the CDR3 DNA reads TGCAGTGCTAGGGCGGGACAGGGGCCAGAGACCCAGTACTTC. It translates to CSARAGQGPETQYF.

This clonotype was seen a handful of times. The gene calls are TRBV10-3 and TRBJ1-2; possible D gene TRBD1, 6 bases. There are 12 residues in the CDR3. V lost 3 bases, J lost 8 bases, and 10 bases lay in between. Per the germline V gene, CDR1 is ENHRY and CDR2 is SYGVKD. The CDR3 is CAISDRGLGYTF. In nucleotides, the CDR3 is TGTGCCATCAGTGACAGGGGATTAGGCTACACCTTC.

As for this clonotype: It is likely a read error, because the conserved phenylalanine at the end of the CDR3 is missing. The rearrangement links TRBV29-1 to TRBJ1-1, with D unresolved. Looked up from germline, CDR1 is SQVTM and CDR2 is ANQGSEA. The CDR3 has 15 amino acids. V was clipped by 4 bases and J by 1 base, with 16 bases between them. The CDR3 DNA sequence: TGCAGCGTTGGATTTAAGTACAGATCGAACACTGAAGCTTTCCTT. As protein: CSVGFKYRSNTEAFL.

The rearrangement uses TRBV27 and TRBJ1-2; tentatively, D is TRBD1 (5 bases). Germline V gene data show CDR1 as MNHEY and CDR2 as SMNVEV (reference sequence). The V gene lost 3 bases and the J gene lost 2 bases, with 10 bases spanning the gap. The CDR3 contains 14 residues. This chain's CDR3 is CASSLSDSNYGYTF. CDR3 bases: TGTGCCAGCAGTTTGTCCGACAGCAACTATGGCTACACCTTC.

The chain joins TRBV24-1 to TRBJ2-6, with D possibly matching TRBD2 (6 bases). Germline CDR1 and CDR2: KGHDR and SFDVKD. V dropped 7 bases and J dropped 0 bases, with 18 bases sitting between them. There are 18 residues in the CDR3. The CDR3 DNA reads TGTGCCACCAGCGGGCCGAGGGACTCCAACTCTGGGGCCAACGTCCTGACTTTC. This encodes CATSGPRDSNSGANVLTF.